A single sample gave rise to the 27 T cell receptor beta chains below, sequenced in a study of T cells in women clearing cervical HPV infection. This table comes from immunoSEQ multiplex PCR, and its TCRdb copy is limited to in-frame clones, with some not included. The ten most abundant clones cover roughly 17% of a sample with about 28,000 clones. What was sequenced was blood buffy coat. The receptors here all came from a woman between 18 and 70 years old with a cervical HPV16 infection that either progressed to CIN3+ or cleared (not recorded which).

As regards this clone: The read finishes 3 residues shy of the CDR3 end, and the germline J gene is used to complete it. The chain combines TRBV6-2 or TRBV6-3 with TRBJ2-3; 7 positions match TRBD2. Per the germline V gene, CDR1 is MNHEY and CDR2 is SVGEGT. This CDR3 has 13 residues. This chain's CDR3 is CASSGTKESTQYF. The sequenced CDR3 bases are TGTGCCAGCAGCGGGACTAAAGAATCAACG.

CDR3 DNA, as far as it was read: TGTGCCAGCGGGCCCGGGGGACCCAATTCACCC. Translated, it gives CASGPGGPNSP. From start to end, the CDR3 is CASGPGGPNSPLHF. The gene calls are TRBV19 and TRBJ1-6; the D gene is possibly TRBD1 (5 bases). Sequencing ends 3 residues short of the CDR3 end; the germline J gene provides the rest. This CDR3 has 14 residues. Trimming stripped 9 bases from V and 7 bases from J, with 16 bases between. The germline gives CDR1 LNHDA, CDR2 SQIVND (reference sequence).

Points on this clone: The read finishes 3 residues shy of the CDR3 end, and the germline J gene is used to complete it. This chain joins TRBV5-1 and TRBJ2-3; 12 nucleotides line up with TRBD2. The CDR3 is made up of 16 amino acids. CDR1 and CDR2 (germline): SGHRS, YFSETQ. Incomplete CDR3 DNA: TGCGCCAGCAGCTCGGGACTAGCGGGTCGGGGAGAGACG. This codes for CASSSGLAGRGET. The whole CDR3 sequence reads CASSSGLAGRGETQYF.

To note about this clone: The sequenced fragment ends 3 residues before the CDR3 boundary, so the rest is inferred from the germline J gene. The chain employs TRBV18 and TRBJ1-2; 8 bases match TRBD1. Germline CDR1 and CDR2: KGHSH and LQKENI. The CDR3 has 15 residues. The sequenced CDR3 bases are TGTGCCAGCTCACCGCGGGACAGGTACACAGATACC. Translating gives CASSPRDRYTDT. The whole CDR3 sequence reads CASSPRDRYTDTYTF.

On this clone itself: The read gets to within 3 residues of the CDR3 end, and the germline J gene fills in the rest. The chain combines TRBV5-1 with TRBJ2-2, with D possibly matching TRBD1 (6 bases). The CDR3 covers 13 residues. Germline V CDR1 and CDR2: SGHRS, YFSETQ. Trimming cost V 3 bases and J 5 bases, with 8 bases left between them. The CDR3 sequence is CASSSQGTGELFF. The part of the CDR3 DNA that was read is TGCGCCAGCAGCTCACAGGGAACCGGGGAG.

Regarding this clone: The sequence runs out 3 residues before the end of the CDR3; the remainder is reconstructed from the germline J gene. This chain joins TRBV6-2 or TRBV6-3 and TRBJ2-3; 7 positions agree with TRBD2. From germline, CDR1 is MNHEY and CDR2 SVGEGT. The CDR3 consists of 15 residues. The covered CDR3 bases are TGTGCCAGCACCCCTTTGGGGGGGGACCAAGAGACG. Amino acids: CASTPLGGDQET. The entire CDR3 reads CASTPLGGDQETQYF.

Partial CDR3 DNA: TGTGCCTGGAGTTTTAAGGGGGCAAGGGGCACTGAA. Protein sequence: CAWSFKGARGTE. The full CDR3 sequence reads CAWSFKGARGTEAFF. The rearrangement links TRBV30 to TRBJ1-1; 7 bases map to TRBD1. The CDR3 goes on 3 residues after the read ends, and that part is filled in from the germline J gene. The V and J ends lost 2 bases and 4 bases, in that order; junction bases with no gene match: 10. Per germline, CDR1 GTSNPN and CDR2 SVGIG (reference sequence). This CDR3 contains 15 residues.

Regarding this clone: The read terminates 3 residues before the CDR3 end, so the remaining end is supplied by the germline J gene. The rearrangement joins TRBV20-1 to TRBJ2-5, with 7 bases fitting TRBD1. This CDR3 region has 12 residues. V was pared by 5 bases and J by 5 bases, with 5 bases of the junction left unmatched. Germline V gives CDR1 DFQATT, CDR2 SNEGSKA (reference sequence). The DNA read from the CDR3 is TGCAGTGCTTTTGACAGGGAGGAGACC. Its protein is CSAFDREET. The whole CDR3 reads CSAFDREETQYF.

On this clone itself: The read comes to an end 3 residues before the CDR3 does, leaving the germline J gene to fill in the end. The chain carries TRBV30 and TRBJ2-4; TRBD1 matches at 8 bases. Germline V gene lookup returns CDR1 GTSNPN and CDR2 SVGIG (reference sequence). This CDR3 spans 13 amino acids. The DNA read from the CDR3 is TGTGCCTGGAGTACCGGGACAGGTCAGGGT. This gives the protein CAWSTGTGQG. The entire CDR3 reads CAWSTGTGQGQYF.

Remarks on this clone: The read halts 3 residues ahead of the CDR3 end, with the missing end drawn from the germline J gene. This chain connects TRBV7-2 to TRBJ2-1; tentatively, D is TRBD1 (6 bases). V lost 9 bases, J lost 9 bases, and 18 bases lay in between. The CDR3 has 13 residues. Germline-derived CDR1 and CDR2 are SGHTA and FQGNSA. CDR3 DNA, as far as it was read: TGTGCCAGTTCTCAGGTACCCAGGGGTGAG. It encodes CASSQVPRGE. The full CDR3 reads CASSQVPRGEQFF.

Note on this clone: The read terminates 3 residues before the CDR3 end, so the remaining end is supplied by the germline J gene. V gene TRBV30 combines with J gene TRBJ1-1; D uncertain. The CDR3 covers 13 residues. The germline gives CDR1 GTSNPN, CDR2 SVGIG (reference sequence). CDR3 loop: CAWSVRHNQEAFF. The part of the CDR3 DNA that was read is TGTGCCTGGAGTGTAAGACATAACCAAGAA.

Comment on this clone: Sequencing ends 3 residues short of the CDR3 end; the germline J gene provides the rest. The J gene is TRBJ1-4, the V gene TRBV7-8, with 8 bases matching TRBD1. This CDR3 is built from 15 residues. The germline CDR1 and CDR2 sequences are SGHVS and FQNEAQ. The DNA read from the CDR3 is TGTGCCAGCAGCCCCCAGGGGGCGAGGGATTCACCA. Residues: CASSPQGARDSP. In full, the CDR3 is CASSPQGARDSPLFF. The full variable domain, completed using reference TRBV7-8 and TRBJ1-4, is GAGVSQSPRYKVAKRGQDVALRCDPISGHVSLFWYQQALGQGPEFLTYFQNEAQLDKSGLPSDRFFAERPEGSVSTLKIQRTQQEDSAVYLCASSPQGARDSPLFFGSGTQLSVL.

As for this clone: The CDR3 end falls 3 residues outside the read, so it is completed with the germline J gene. The chain has TRBV18 and TRBJ1-1, with 7 bases fitting TRBD1. The junction had 8 bases not matched to a gene; V was cut back by 3 bases and J by 1 base. Germline V lookup: CDR1 KGHSH, CDR2 LQKENI. The CDR3 runs to 16 residues. The CDR3 loop reads CASSPVLGQPNTEAFF. CDR3 DNA (partial): TGTGCCAGCTCACCGGTCCTGGGACAGCCGAACACTGAA.

In regard to this clone: One junction end disagrees with the germline gene, perhaps due to a read error. The missing CDR3 end, 3 residues past where the read stops, is filled in from the germline J gene. Distinct nucleotide sequences in the sample also encode this CDR3. The rearrangement joins TRBV5-6 to TRBJ1-3; 9 bases are shared with TRBD1. Germline values: CDR1 SGHDT, CDR2 YYEEEE. This CDR3 has 15 amino acids. CDR3 DNA, as far as it was read: TGTGCCAGCAGCCTCACCGGGACAGGGAAAAACACG. Residues: CASSLTGTGKNT. In full, the CDR3 is CASSLTGTGKNTIYF.

Regarding this clone: The DNA ends 3 residues before the CDR3 does, and the rest of the CDR3 is filled in from the germline J gene. This chain joins TRBV29-1 and TRBJ1-2, with a possible D match to TRBD1 (5 bases). Between the trimmed V and J ends, which lost 7 bases and 7 bases, there was a span of 13 bases. Germline CDR1 reads SQVTM; CDR2 reads ANQGSEA. This CDR3 comprises 11 residues. This chain's CDR3 is CSGGGDTGYTF. The DNA read from the CDR3 is TGCAGCGGCGGGGGGGATACTGGC.

Comments on this clone: The read is 3 residues too short to cover the CDR3 end, so that end is filled in from the germline J gene. The chain is built from TRBV12-3 or TRBV12-4 and TRBJ1-1; tentative D call: TRBD1 (5 bases). V lost 3 bases to trimming and J lost 1 base, with 12 bases between them. The CDR3 spans 15 residues. CDR3 DNA (partial): TGTGCCAGCAGTTTGGGGGGGGGTGCGAACACTGAA. Amino acids: CASSLGGGANTE. The whole CDR3 sequence reads CASSLGGGANTEAFF.

Note on this clone: The sequenced fragment ends 3 residues before the CDR3 boundary, so the rest is inferred from the germline J gene. V is TRBV6-2 or TRBV6-3 and J is TRBJ1-2; the D gene is possibly TRBD1 (6 bases). Germline loops: CDR1 MNHEY, CDR2 SVGEGT. The CDR3 length is 14 residues. V lost 6 bases and J 1 base, leaving 12 bases between the germline ends. The part of the CDR3 DNA that was read is TGTGCCAGCAGCCTGTTAGGGGGTAACTATGGC. Translated: CASSLLGGNYG. Given in full, the CDR3 is CASSLLGGNYGYTF.

This CDR3 is CASSLDRETEAFF. The CDR3 bases that were read are TGTGCCAGCAGCCTGGACAGGGAGACTGAA. The chain has TRBV2 and TRBJ1-1; 8 nucleotides line up with TRBD1. The read ends 3 residues before the CDR3 terminus; that terminus is restored from the germline J gene. With 6 bases clipped from V and 5 bases from J, the junction kept 5 bases outside the gene matches. Germline V lookup: CDR1 SNHLY, CDR2 FYNNEI. This CDR3 comprises 13 residues.

As for this clone: The observed sequence ends 3 residues before the CDR3 terminus, with the missing tail filled in from the germline J gene. This sequence joins TRBV29-1 and TRBJ2-3, with TRBD2 matching 8 bases. The germline V gene encodes CDR1 SQVTM and CDR2 ANQGSEA. The CDR3 contains 16 residues. The covered CDR3 bases are TGCAGCGTTGAAGGGGACTATGGGACTAGTGTAGAGACG. Its protein is CSVEGDYGTSVET. The entire CDR3 protein is CSVEGDYGTSVETQYF.

About this clone: The junction and the germline gene differ at one end; a read error may be behind it. The read finishes 3 residues shy of the CDR3 end, and the germline J gene is used to complete it. The identical CDR3 is also encoded by other nucleotide sequences in the sample. This chain uses TRBV5-1 with TRBJ1-2; no clear D. This CDR3 has 14 residues. Germline CDR1 SGHRS, CDR2 YFSETQ. CDR3 residues: CASSLGREDYGYTF. The CDR3 bases that were read are TGCGCCAGCAGCTTGGGGCGGGAAGACTATGGT.

Turning to this clone: The read is 3 residues too short to cover the CDR3 end, so that end is filled in from the germline J gene. V gene TRBV4-2 combines with J gene TRBJ1-6, with 7 positions matching TRBD1. The CDR3 runs 15 residues. Trimming took 2 bases from V and 7 from J; bases not matched to a gene: 5. CDR1 is LGHNA, CDR2 YNFKEQ, per germline. The CDR3 protein is CASSQNRGGNSPLHF. Incomplete CDR3 DNA: TGTGCCAGCAGCCAAAACAGGGGAGGCAATTCACCC.

About this clone: An end of the junction differs from the germline gene, which may be a read error. The CDR3 is cut off 3 residues early in the read; its end comes from the germline J gene. Other DNA sequences within the sample encode an identical CDR3. The chain recombines TRBV6-2 or TRBV6-3 with TRBJ1-3; unclear D gene. Germline CDR1 and CDR2: MNHEY and SVGEGT. The CDR3 has 14 amino acids. The CDR3 spells CASSYEDSGNTIYF. The covered CDR3 bases are TGTGCCAGCAGTTACGAGGACTCTGGAAACACT.

Comment on this clone: A read error may account for a junction end that differs from germline. The observed sequence ends 3 residues before the CDR3 terminus, with the missing tail filled in from the germline J gene. Other DNA sequences from this sample encode an identical CDR3 as well. The J gene is TRBJ1-3, the V gene TRBV5-6; 8 bases align to TRBD1. The CDR3 is 14 amino acids. Germline CDR1 is SGHDT and CDR2 is YYEEEE. CDR3 bases read: TGTGCCAGCAGCGAGACAGGGGCTGGAAACACA. Its protein product is CASSETGAGNT. The entire CDR3 protein is CASSETGAGNTIYF.

As concerns this clone: The read ends 3 residues before the CDR3 terminus; that terminus is restored from the germline J gene. This chain connects TRBV19 to TRBJ2-3, with no clear D. Germline loops: CDR1 LNHDA, CDR2 SQIVND (reference sequence). There are 15 residues in the CDR3. CDR3 residues: CASSPRRRDNQPQYF. CDR3 DNA (partial): TGTGCCAGTAGTCCCAGGAGAAGAGACAATCAGCCG.

Of note for this clone: The read is 3 residues too short to cover the CDR3 end, so that end is filled in from the germline J gene. The genes are TRBV5-1 and TRBJ1-2, with D unclear. The V end lost 0 bases, the J end lost 6 bases, and 15 bases lay between the germline ends. Germline V gene sequence: CDR1 SGHRS, CDR2 YFSETQ. This CDR3 is 15 amino acids long. CDR3: CASSLGTNPWDGYTF. The sequenced CDR3 bases are TGCGCCAGCAGCTTGGGGACTAACCCGTGGGATGGC.

About this clone: The junction does not match germline at one end; this may be a read error. The CDR3 extends 3 residues past the end of the read, so its final part is completed from the germline J gene. The identical CDR3 is also encoded by other nucleotide sequences in the sample. V gene TRBV6-1 combines with J gene TRBJ1-3; TRBD1 is a possible D gene (6 bases). The germline gives CDR1 MNHNS, CDR2 SASEGT. The CDR3 is made up of 17 amino acids. The CDR3: CASSEALGGADGNTIYF. The CDR3 DNA, read in part, is TGTGCCAGCAGTGAAGCCCTAGGGGGAGCTGACGGAAACACA.

CDR3 bases read: TGTGCCAGCAGCTTAGGAGGGACTAGCCCCGATACG. This translates into CASSLGGTSPDT. In full, the CDR3 reads CASSLGGTSPDTQYF. This chain uses TRBV7-3 with TRBJ2-3, with 9 bases aligning to TRBD2. The missing CDR3 end, 3 residues past where the read stops, is filled in from the germline J gene. Germline assignment: CDR1 SGHTA and CDR2 FQGTGA. This CDR3 has 15 residues. With V trimmed by 2 bases and J by 6 bases, 6 bases remained unmatched.